The 4 T cell receptor beta chains below come from one sample, sequenced in a study of shared T cell receptors in the human thymus. Libraries were prepared by immunoSEQ multiplex PCR; TCRdb keeps only in-frame clonotypes and omits some of them. The data hold 500,000 to 550,000 clones, with about four fifths observed a single time. This same sample was also taken into another study, of human thymus T cells.

Sequenced material: thymocytes. These receptors all come from a boy in the first two years of life with a congenital heart defect.

The chain employs TRBV27 and TRBJ1-2; possible D gene TRBD1, 5 bases. Germline V gene lookup returns CDR1 MNHEY and CDR2 SMNVEV (reference sequence). CDR3 size: 17 residues. V lost 5 bases and J 1 base, leaving 20 bases between the germline ends. CDR3 sequence (DNA): TGTGCCAGCAGTCCTGGGGGGGAGGCGATGATTAACTATGGCTACACCTTC. It specifies CASSPGGEAMINYGYTF.

The rearrangement uses TRBV28 and TRBJ1-2; possibly TRBD1 for D (6 bases). With 6 bases removed from V and 0 bases from J, the gap between germline ends came to 17 bases. Germline values: CDR1 MDHEN, CDR2 SYDVKM. The CDR3 is 16 residues long. The CDR3 here is CASRTRGKQANYGYTF. DNA for the CDR3: TGTGCCAGCAGAACCAGGGGTAAACAGGCTAACTATGGCTACACCTTC.

The V call is TRBV11-3, the J call TRBJ2-7; 7 nucleotides agree with TRBD2. CDR1 and CDR2 from the germline V gene are SGHNT and YENEEA. After removal of 5 bases from V and 5 bases from J, the junction contained 15 bases not matched to a gene. The CDR3 has 16 amino acids. The CDR3 region has the DNA TGTGCCAGCAGCCCGCCCCATCTGGGAGGGTACAACGAGCAGTACTTC. Protein sequence: CASSPPHLGGYNEQYF.

This chain links TRBV23-1 with TRBJ2-7; 9 bases fit TRBD2. TRBV23-1 is marked as an open reading frame, function uncertain. The CDR3 length is 16 residues. The V gene end was trimmed by 0 bases and the J gene end by 7 bases; junction bases not matched to a gene: 10. The CDR3, as DNA: TGCGCCAGCAGTCAATCGGGGTGGCGGGAGGGCCGGGAGCAGTACTTC. This sequence encodes CASSQSGWREGREQYF.